These 18 T cell receptor beta chains were sequenced from one sample in a study of blood T cell repertoires in COVID-19 (dated by TCRdb to 2020 to 2021). The method behind the library was the immunoSEQ multiplex PCR assay. TCRdb retrieved this table from immuneACCESS and kept in-frame rearrangements only. Not all clones are present; in checked studies, unresolved V genes account for under half, and no reason is known for the remainder. Across this sample there are about 310,000 clones, with about nine tenths seen only once. The top ten clones comprise 1% of the sample. The sequencing sample was made of peripheral blood. These receptors came from a man aged 50-59 years with active or convalescent COVID-19.

The chain carries TRBV4-3 and TRBJ2-7, with D perhaps matching TRBD1 (5 bases). This CDR3 has 13 amino acids. From germline, CDR1 is LGHNA and CDR2 YSLEER. V was cut by 1 base and J by 6 bases, with 10 bases left in between. CDR3 nucleotides: TGCGCCAGCAGCCAAGTTAGGGGCGGCGAGCAGTACTTC. Protein: CASSQVRGGEQYF.

This clone was recorded only once. The chain links TRBV30 to TRBJ1-5; D not resolved. Trimming took 4 bases from V and 3 from J, leaving 10 bases between them. The germline gives CDR1 GTSNPN, CDR2 SVGIG (reference sequence). There are 13 residues in the CDR3. The CDR3 nucleotides read TGTGCCTGGAACGCAGAGGTCAATCAGCCCCAGCATTTT. Its translation: CAWNAEVNQPQHF.

The CDR3 region is CAWSQGKEKLFF. The CDR3 bases are TGTGCCTGGAGCCAGGGGAAAGAAAAACTGTTTTTT. The V gene is TRBV30, the J gene TRBJ1-4; D perhaps matches TRBD1 (6 bases). This CDR3 has 12 amino acids. The germline V gene has CDR1 GTSNPN and CDR2 SVGIG (reference sequence). V was clipped by 3 bases and J by 8 bases, with 10 bases between them.

The chain recombines TRBV4-3 with TRBJ1-4; TRBD1 might be the D (5 bases). This CDR3 is 13 amino acids long. Germline V gene sequence: CDR1 LGHNA, CDR2 YSLEER. Trimming shortened V by 5 bases and J by 5 bases, and 9 bases separated the two germline ends. In DNA, the CDR3 is TGCGCCAGCAGCAGACAGCCCAATGAAAAACTGTTTTTT. Its translation is CASSRQPNEKLFF.

V gene TRBV6-5 combines with J gene TRBJ1-4; D is undetermined. From germline, CDR1 is MNHEY and CDR2 SVGAGI. V was shortened by 2 bases and J by 10 bases, with 17 bases between the two germline ends. This CDR3 contains 15 residues. The CDR3 coding sequence is TGTGCCAGCAGTTACAGCGGCGGGAGGGCCGTAAAACTGTTTTTT. Encoded protein: CASSYSGGRAVKLFF.

The chain recombines TRBV29-1 with TRBJ2-7, with 11 bases matching TRBD1. Looked up from germline, CDR1 is SQVTM and CDR2 is ANQGSEA. V lost 7 bases and J lost 4; bases outside the gene matches: 6. The CDR3 has 13 residues. The CDR3 loop reads CSARGTGGYEQYF. The CDR3 coding sequence is TGCAGCGCCCGTGGGACAGGGGGTTACGAGCAGTACTTC.

The chain recombines TRBV28 with TRBJ1-4; 8 bases match TRBD1. The germline V gene encodes CDR1 MDHEN and CDR2 SYDVKM. V lost 3 bases and J lost 10; bases outside the gene matches: 7. The CDR3 contains 14 residues. As DNA, the CDR3 is TGTGCCAGCAGTTTCCGGACAGGGCTTTTAAAACTGTTTTTT. It is translated as CASSFRTGLLKLFF.

A word on this clone: The junction departs from germline at one end; a sequencing error may be responsible. The gene calls are TRBV30 and TRBJ1-5; possibly TRBD1 for D (5 bases). Germline CDR1 GTSNPN, CDR2 SVGIG (reference sequence). The CDR3 contains 14 residues. The CDR3 sequence: CAGSTGGHYQPQHF. The CDR3 bases are TGTGCCGGGAGTACGGGCGGACACTATCAGCCCCAGCATTTT.

This sequence joins TRBV20-1 and TRBJ2-3, with D tentatively TRBD2 (5 bases). V lost 3 bases to trimming and J lost 0 bases, with 16 bases between them. CDR3 length: 16 amino acids. Germline CDR1 DFQATT, CDR2 SNEGSKA (reference sequence). The CDR3 region is CSASSVASTSTDTQYF. The CDR3 bases are TGCAGTGCTAGTTCGGTAGCGAGTACTAGCACAGATACGCAGTATTTT.

DNA of the CDR3: TGTGCCAGCAGTGCCCAGAGCGTAGTAGAAAAACTGTTTTTT. This sequence encodes CASSAQSVVEKLFF. V gene TRBV28 combines with J gene TRBJ1-4, with D uncertain. This CDR3 contains 14 residues. CDR1 is MDHEN and CDR2 is SYDVKM in the germline V gene. The V end was cut by 5 bases, the J end by 8 bases, with 15 bases between.

The chain carries TRBV30 and TRBJ1-2; D not resolved. The CDR3 runs 10 residues. Germline CDR1 and CDR2: GTSNPN and SVGIG (reference sequence). Trimming shortened V by 7 bases and J by 8 bases, and 11 bases separated the two germline ends. In DNA form, the CDR3 reads TGTGCCTTTTTGAGGGAGGGCTACACCTTC. This gives the protein CAFLREGYTF.

The chain has TRBV7-3 and TRBJ2-2; 16 bases match TRBD2. The germline gives CDR1 SGHTA, CDR2 FQGTGA. V was pared by 5 bases and J by 4 bases, with 10 bases of the junction left unmatched. This CDR3 contains 19 residues. The CDR3 nucleotides read TGTGCCAGCAGCCGACAGGGACTAGCGGGGGGGCTGAGCACCGGGGAGCTGTTTTTT. Its translation: CASSRQGLAGGLSTGELFF.

This sequence joins TRBV9 and TRBJ2-2; D remains unclear. The CDR3 extends over 15 amino acids. CDR1 and CDR2 (germline): SGDLS, YYNGEE. The ends were cut back, 0 bases at V and 4 bases at J, with 10 bases in the middle. This CDR3 reads CASSVAEYSTGELFF. CDR3 sequence (DNA): TGTGCCAGCAGCGTAGCTGAGTATAGCACCGGGGAGCTGTTTTTT.

J is TRBJ2-2 and V is TRBV5-1; perhaps TRBD1 as D (5 bases). V was shortened by 4 bases and J by 2 bases, with 9 bases between the two germline ends. The germline V gene has CDR1 SGHRS and CDR2 YFSETQ. The CDR3 is 14 residues long. The DNA for the CDR3 is TGCGCCAGCAGCGGCGACAGAAACACCGGGGAGCTGTTTTTT. Translated: CASSGDRNTGELFF.

Only one count was recorded for this clone. V is TRBV30 and J is TRBJ2-7; 7 nucleotides align to TRBD1. The CDR3 consists of 14 residues. Trimming took 6 bases from V and 2 from J; bases not matched to a gene: 10. The germline CDR1 and CDR2 sequences are GTSNPN and SVGIG (reference sequence). The CDR3 spells CACPKGDRTYEQYF. The CDR3 nucleotides are TGTGCCTGCCCGAAGGGGGACAGAACCTACGAGCAGTACTTC. Full variable domain (remainder filled in from reference TRBV30 and TRBJ2-7): SQTIHQWPATLVQPVGSPLSLECTVEGTSNPNLYWYRQAAGRGLQLLFYSVGIGQISSEVPQNLSASRPQDRQFILSSKKLLLSDSGFYLCACPKGDRTYEQYFGPGTRLTVT.

This chain joins TRBV2 and TRBJ2-3; perhaps TRBD2 as D (6 bases). V was cut by 5 bases and J by 1 base, with 13 bases left in between. The germline V gene has CDR1 SNHLY and CDR2 FYNNEI. The CDR3 extends over 15 amino acids. The CDR3 region is CASSLREEGTDTQYF. In DNA, the CDR3 is TGTGCCAGCAGTCTCAGGGAGGAGGGCACAGATACGCAGTATTTT.

This clone showed up just once. The chain recombines TRBV4-2 with TRBJ2-3, with 7 bases matching TRBD2. The trim removed 2 bases at V and 2 bases at J, leaving 7 bases unmatched. Germline V CDR1 and CDR2: LGHNA, YNFKEQ. This CDR3 has 16 amino acids. CDR3 nucleotide sequence: TGTGCCAGCAGCCAACTAGCGGTTTCCTCCACAGATACGCAGTATTTT. Translation gives CASSQLAVSSTDTQYF.

The V gene is TRBV7-9, the J gene TRBJ1-2, with no clear D. This CDR3 region has 16 residues. Germline CDR1 and CDR2: SEHNR and FQNEAQ (reference sequence). V was trimmed by 0 bases and J by 8 bases, leaving 19 bases between them. The CDR3 bases are TGTGCCAGCAGCTTAGCCCCTCGGGCGGGTCGGAGAGGCTACACCTTC. It specifies CASSLAPRAGRRGYTF.